Listed below are T cell receptor beta chains from one sample, sequenced in a study of cytotoxic CD8 clonotypes in ibrutinib-treated CLL. Repertoires were generated with immunoSEQ multiplex PCR, while TCRdb's copy carries only in-frame clones and drops some. This sample carries roughly 150,000 clones, around 84% of them seen once, and the ten largest clones take roughly 2%. Material: PBMCs, obtained after 12 months of ibrutinib treatment. Receptors were obtained from a human donor with chronic lymphocytic leukemia. Both conserved end residues are part of each CDR3. A D gene is named only where the DNA matches it firmly. Clone size is shown for a subset of rows, as once, few, many or a class of expanded clone.

>TRBJ1-2|TRBV29-1|TRBD1|few
TGCAGCGTTGACGGCGGGACAGGACTGGGGGGCTACACCTTC
CSVDGGTGLGGYTF
>TRBJ1-6|TRBV9|-|-
TGTGCCAGCAGCGTAGCATACAGTCGGGATTCACCCCTCCACTTT
CASSVAYSRDSPLHF
>TRBJ2-7|TRBV6-5|-|once
TGTGCCAGCAGTTACTCTAGCATAGGCTCGTCCTACGAGCAGTACTTC
CASSYSSIGSSYEQYF
>TRBJ1-1|TRBV7-2|TRBD1|-
TGTGCCAGCAGCCCGCCCGGGACAGGACTGAACACTGAAGCTTTCTTT
CASSPPGTGLNTEAFF
>TRBJ2-7|TRBV28|-|-
TGTGCCAGCAGGGACTCAGGGGTAGGGGCCTACGAGCAGTACTTC
CASRDSGVGAYEQYF
>TRBJ1-2|TRBV15|-|-
TGTGCCACCAGCAGAGATCTCGGCAGATCCTATGGCTACACCTTC
CATSRDLGRSYGYTF
>TRBJ2-2|TRBV5-6|-|-
TGTGCCAGCAGCTTATTCATAGCGAAGAACACCGGGGAGCTGTTTTTT
CASSLFIAKNTGELFF
>TRBJ2-3|TRBV9|TRBD2|-
TGTGCCAGCAGCGCGACCGGGACTAACACAGATACGCAGTATTTT
CASSATGTNTDTQYF
>TRBJ2-3|TRBV6-5|-|few
TGTGCCAGCAGTTACGGAGTTGAGGATACGCAGTATTTT
CASSYGVEDTQYF
>TRBJ1-5|TRBV5-8|-|-
TGTGCCAGCAGCTTCCCCCAAACAGGGCAAAGCCCGCCCCAGCATTTT
CASSFPQTGQSPPQHF
>TRBJ2-6|TRBV28|-|-
TGTGCCATCACAGGTTCCTCCTCTGGGGCCAACGTCCTGACTTTC
CAITGSSSGANVLTF
>TRBJ2-5|TRBV9|TRBD2|-
TGTGCCAGCAGCGTAGGGAATTCAGGAGGGACTAGCGGGATTGTGGAGACCCAGTACTTC
CASSVGNSGGTSGIVETQYF
>TRBJ2-1|TRBV12-5|-|-
TGTGCTAGTGGTTTGGTATCGACCGGGGGAGGTGAGCAGTTCTTC
CASGLVSTGGGEQFF
>TRBJ1-5|TRBV25-1|TRBD1|-
TGTGCCAGCAGTGGAGGGACAGGCATACGGACAAGTCAGCCCCAGCATTTT
CASSGGTGIRTSQPQHF
>TRBJ1-3|TRBV10-2|TRBD1|-
TGCGCCAGTTCTTCCGGGACAGGGTTGATCACCATATATTTT
CASSSGTGLITIYF
>TRBJ2-7|TRBV7-2|TRBD1|-
TGTGCCAGCAGCCAAACGACAGGGCTCGAGCAGTACTTC
CASSQTTGLEQYF
>TRBJ2-1|TRBV7-2|-|-
TGTGCCAGCAGACGAGGGGCGGTTTTCAATGAGCAGTTCTTC
CASRRGAVFNEQFF
>TRBJ1-1|TRBV4-1|-|-
TGCGCCAGCAGCCAAGGGGGGCTGCGTGGGAACACTGAAGCTTTCTTT
CASSQGGLRGNTEAFF
>TRBJ1-5|TRBV23-1|TRBD1|-
TGCGCCAGCAGTGAACCGGGGGGGACAGAGAAGGATCAGCCCCAGCATTTT
CASSEPGGTEKDQPQHF
>TRBJ2-7|TRBV6-5|TRBD1|-
TGTGCCAGCAGGCCCGGGACAGGCGAATACGAGCAGTACTTC
CASRPGTGEYEQYF
>TRBJ1-6|TRBV19|-|few
TGTGCCAGTAGTATTACCGGGTCGGCCATAGATTCACCCCTCCACTTT
CASSITGSAIDSPLHF
>TRBJ1-1|TRBV5-4|-|-
TGTGCCAGCAGCGGGGCATGGAACACTGAAGCTTTCTTT
CASSGAWNTEAFF
>TRBJ1-2|TRBV28|TRBD1|few
TGTGCCAGCAGTTTTTGGGACAGTAATAACTATGGCTACACCTTC
CASSFWDSNNYGYTF
>TRBJ2-7|TRBV28|TRBD1|-
TGTGCCAGCAGCAGCCGGGACAGGGTCCACGAGCAGTACTTC
CASSSRDRVHEQYF
>TRBJ1-5|TRBV6-5|-|-
TGTGCCAGCAGTTACAGTTCGGGCAATCAGCCCCAGCATTTT
CASSYSSGNQPQHF
>TRBJ2-1|TRBV7-8|-|once
TGTGCCAGCAGCTCCCTCTACTACAATGAGCAGTTCTTC
CASSSLYYNEQFF
>TRBJ2-3|TRBV4-2|-|many
TGTGCCAGCAGCCTAGACGGGGCGGCGAGTAGCACAGATACGCAGTATTTT
CASSLDGAASSTDTQYF
>TRBJ2-4|TRBV19|-|-
TGTGCCAGTAGTATAGAGGCGGGGTTGGACATTCAGTACTTC
CASSIEAGLDIQYF
>TRBJ1-6|TRBV18|-|-
TGTGCCAGCTCATCGAAGGACCGACCAGCCCATTCACCCCTCCACTTT
CASSSKDRPAHSPLHF
>TRBJ1-4|TRBV27|-|-
TGTGCCAGCAGTTTATCGTCAGATGAAAAACTGTTTTTT
CASSLSSDEKLFF
>TRBJ2-2|TRBV27|-|-
TGTGCCAGCAGTTTCCTGGGGGCCGGGGGGACCGGGGAGCTGTTTTTT
CASSFLGAGGTGELFF
>TRBJ2-7|TRBV7-2|TRBD1|once
TGTGCCAGCAGCTCTGTACAGGGGGCCTCATCCTACGAGCAGTACTTC
CASSSVQGASSYEQYF
>TRBJ2-3|TRBV4-1|TRBD1|-
TGCGCCAGCAGCCCGCAATACGACAGGGAGAGAGGTAGAGATACGCAGTATTTT
CASSPQYDRERGRDTQYF
>TRBJ1-2|TRBV2|TRBD1|few
TGTGCCAGCAGTAACAGGGGGCCCTATGGCTACACCTTC
CASSNRGPYGYTF
>TRBJ2-4|TRBV14|-|-
TGTGCCAGCAGCCAAGACCTAGCGAACATTCAGTACTTC
CASSQDLANIQYF
>TRBJ1-2|TRBV28|TRBD1|-
TGTGCCAGCAGCCCCTACAGGGGTTATGGCTACACCTTC
CASSPYRGYGYTF
>TRBJ2-3|TRBV28|TRBD1|-
TGTGCCTCAGCCCGGGACAGGGGGTCCATTCGCACAGATACGCAGTATTTT
CASARDRGSIRTDTQYF
>TRBJ2-3|TRBV7-9|TRBD1|-
TGTGCCAGCAGCTTCCGGACAGGGACGACAGATACGCAGTATTTT
CASSFRTGTTDTQYF
>TRBJ2-3|TRBV4-2|TRBD1|-
TGTGCCAGCAGCCAAGATAGGACAGGGGGTGGAGATACGCAGTATTTT
CASSQDRTGGGDTQYF
>TRBJ2-1|TRBV27|-|few
TGTGCCCCCCAAGGAGGACTAAAGGCTCTAGCGACCCCTCACAATGAGCAGTTCTTC
CAPQGGLKALATPHNEQFF
>TRBJ1-2|TRBV5-1|TRBD1|once
TGCGCCAGCAGCCTTGGACAGGGAACTGGCTACACCTTC
CASSLGQGTGYTF
>TRBJ1-2|TRBV18|-|-
TGTGCCAGCTCACCACCGGACGGAACCTATGGCTACACCTTC
CASSPPDGTYGYTF
>TRBJ1-1|TRBV5-5|-|-
TGTGCCAGCAGCCTCACTCAACAGGGCTGGAACACTGAAGCTTTCTTT
CASSLTQQGWNTEAFF
>TRBJ1-1|TRBV30|-|-
TGTGCCTGGAGTGACGAAGGGAGGACTGAAGCTTTCTTT
CAWSDEGRTEAFF
>TRBJ2-7|TRBV27|-|-
TGTGCCAGCAGTAAAAGGGGAGTGGGAGAGCAGTACTTC
CASSKRGVGEQYF
>TRBJ2-1|TRBV5-1|TRBD2|-
TGCGCCAGCAGCTTGGATTCTAGCGGGGGGGCGGATGAGCAGTTCTTC
CASSLDSSGGADEQFF
>TRBJ1-1|TRBV5-4|-|-
TGTGCCAGCAGCTTGGGGGCCGAAGGGACCCGGGGTGAAGCTTTCTTT
CASSLGAEGTRGEAFF
>TRBJ1-2|TRBV19|-|-
TGTGCCAGTAGTCCGAACCAAAGGTGGGCGGGCTATGGCTACACCTTC
CASSPNQRWAGYGYTF
>TRBJ2-7|TRBV5-1|-|-
TGCGCCAGCAGCTTGGAATTGTTAGATCCCCGCAATACTCCCTACGAGCAGTACTTC
CASSLELLDPRNTPYEQYF
>TRBJ1-5|TRBV16|-|-
TGTGCCAGCAGCCAATCGGGTACTAATCAGCCCCAGCATTTT
CASSQSGTNQPQHF